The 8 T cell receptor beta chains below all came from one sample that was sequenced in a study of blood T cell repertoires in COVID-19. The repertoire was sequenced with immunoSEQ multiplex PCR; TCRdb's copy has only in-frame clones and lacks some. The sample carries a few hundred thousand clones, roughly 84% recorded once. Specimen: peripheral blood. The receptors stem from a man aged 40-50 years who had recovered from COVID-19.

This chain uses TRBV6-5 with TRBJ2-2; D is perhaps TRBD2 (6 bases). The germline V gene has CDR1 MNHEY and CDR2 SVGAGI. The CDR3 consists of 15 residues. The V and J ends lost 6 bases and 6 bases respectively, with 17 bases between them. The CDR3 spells CASRWGLLASGELFF. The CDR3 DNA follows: TGTGCCAGCAGGTGGGGACTCCTGGCTTCCGGGGAGCTGTTTTTT.

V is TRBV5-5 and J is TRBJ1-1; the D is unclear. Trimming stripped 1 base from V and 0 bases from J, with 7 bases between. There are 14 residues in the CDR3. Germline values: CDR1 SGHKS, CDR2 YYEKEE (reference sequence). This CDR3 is CASSLPEMNTEAFF. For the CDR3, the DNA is TGTGCCAGCAGCTTGCCCGAGATGAACACTGAAGCTTTCTTT.

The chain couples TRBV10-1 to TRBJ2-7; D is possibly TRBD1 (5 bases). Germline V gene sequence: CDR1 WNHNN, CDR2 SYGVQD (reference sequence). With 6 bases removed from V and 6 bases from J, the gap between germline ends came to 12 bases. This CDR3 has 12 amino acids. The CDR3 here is CASSGHSAEQYF. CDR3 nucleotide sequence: TGCGCCAGCAGCGGACATTCAGCCGAGCAGTACTTC.

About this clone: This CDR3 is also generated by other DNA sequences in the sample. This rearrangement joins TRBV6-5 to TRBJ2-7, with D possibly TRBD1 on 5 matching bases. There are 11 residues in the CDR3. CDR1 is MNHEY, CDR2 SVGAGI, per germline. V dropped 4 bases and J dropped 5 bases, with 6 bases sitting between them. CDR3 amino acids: CASSSRDEQYF. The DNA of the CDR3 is TGTGCCAGCAGTTCCAGGGACGAGCAGTACTTC.

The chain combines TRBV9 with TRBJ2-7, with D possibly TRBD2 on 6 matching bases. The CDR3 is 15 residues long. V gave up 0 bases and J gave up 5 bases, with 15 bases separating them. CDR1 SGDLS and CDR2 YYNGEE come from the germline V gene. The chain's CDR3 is CASSVEGGYGDEQYF. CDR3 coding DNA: TGTGCCAGCAGCGTAGAAGGAGGGTACGGGGACGAGCAGTACTTC.

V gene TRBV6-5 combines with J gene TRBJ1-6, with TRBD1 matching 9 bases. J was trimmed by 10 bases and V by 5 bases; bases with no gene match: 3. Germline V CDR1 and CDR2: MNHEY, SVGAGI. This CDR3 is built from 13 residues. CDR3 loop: CASSMDRGSPLHF. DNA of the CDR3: TGTGCCAGCAGTATGGACAGGGGCTCACCCCTCCACTTT.

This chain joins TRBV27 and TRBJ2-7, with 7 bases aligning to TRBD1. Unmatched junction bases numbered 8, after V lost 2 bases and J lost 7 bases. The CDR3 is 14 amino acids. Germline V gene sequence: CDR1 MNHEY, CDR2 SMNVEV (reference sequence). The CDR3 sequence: CASSLDRAYREQYF. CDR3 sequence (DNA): TGTGCCAGCAGTTTAGACAGGGCTTACCGGGAGCAGTACTTC.

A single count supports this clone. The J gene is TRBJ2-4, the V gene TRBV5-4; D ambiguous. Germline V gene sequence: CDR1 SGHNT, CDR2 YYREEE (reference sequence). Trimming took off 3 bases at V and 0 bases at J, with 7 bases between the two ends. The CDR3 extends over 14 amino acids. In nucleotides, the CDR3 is TGTGCCAGCAGCTCCCCCCTAGCCAAAAACATTCAGTACTTC. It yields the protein CASSSPLAKNIQYF.